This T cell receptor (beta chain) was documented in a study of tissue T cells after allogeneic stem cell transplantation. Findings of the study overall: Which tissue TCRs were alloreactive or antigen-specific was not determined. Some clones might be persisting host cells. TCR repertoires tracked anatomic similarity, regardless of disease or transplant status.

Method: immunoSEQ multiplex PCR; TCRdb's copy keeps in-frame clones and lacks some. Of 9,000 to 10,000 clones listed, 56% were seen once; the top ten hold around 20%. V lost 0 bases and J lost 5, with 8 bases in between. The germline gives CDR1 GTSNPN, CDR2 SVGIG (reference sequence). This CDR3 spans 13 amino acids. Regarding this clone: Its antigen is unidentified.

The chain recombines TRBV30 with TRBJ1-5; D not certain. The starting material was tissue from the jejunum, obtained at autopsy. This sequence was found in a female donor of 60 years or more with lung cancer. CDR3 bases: TGTGCCTGGAGTGTGAGTGAATATCAGCCCCAGCATTTT. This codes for CAWSVSEYQPQHF. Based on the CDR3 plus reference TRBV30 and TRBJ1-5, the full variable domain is SQTIHQWPATLVQPVGSPLSLECTVEGTSNPNLYWYRQAAGRGLQLLFYSVGIGQISSEVPQNLSASRPQDRQFILSSKKLLLSDSGFYLCAWSVSEYQPQHFGDGTRLSIL.